This note documents a single T cell receptor beta chain sequence. As yet, its antigen is unknown. Unexposed donor CD4+ T cells date from about 2011-2018, before the COVID-19 pandemic. This sample is drawn from a study of CD4 T cells in relation to SARS-CoV-2 and coronaviruses. Data came from immunoSEQ multiplex PCR; TCRdb stores just in-frame clones and leaves some out. The table includes 65,000 or so clones, more than 75% detected once. Study results and caveats: SARS-CoV-2-driven expansion was significantly weaker in crossreactive than monoreactive clones. Pre-pandemic and post-infection samples never came from the same donor.

Trimming took off 8 bases at V and 4 bases at J, with 8 bases between the two ends. Germline CDR1 MDHEN, CDR2 SYDVKM. The CDR3 has 12 amino acids. The chain carries TRBV28 and TRBJ2-2; no clear D. The receptor was isolated from a human donor in good health. Sequencing input: memory CD4+ T cells from PBMCs. As DNA, the CDR3 is TGTGCCAGCTATGTAAGCACCGGGGAGCTGTTTTTT. Translation gives CASYVSTGELFF.